What follows are 16 T cell receptor beta chains derived from one specimen sequenced in a study of OX40 agonist ivuxolimab in advanced cancers. Data came from immunoSEQ multiplex PCR; TCRdb stores just in-frame clones and leaves some out. The profile shows around 19,000 clones, less than 85% of them singletons. The specimen was CD4+ or CD8+ T cells sorted from blood, collected in a trial of the OX40 agonist ivuxolimab. The receptor set was obtained from an adult with an advanced solid tumor such as melanoma, head and neck, liver or kidney cancer.

This clone was seen only once. This chain uses TRBV6-5 with TRBJ1-6; 8 bases align to TRBD1. Germline V gene sequence: CDR1 MNHEY, CDR2 SVGAGI. Trimming at V came to 5 bases and at J to 7 bases, leaving 7 bases not matched to a gene. The CDR3 loop spans 15 amino acids. CDR3 nucleotides: TGTGCCAGCAGTCCAAGGACAGGGACCAATTCACCCCTCCACTTT. Translated: CASSPRTGTNSPLHF.

The CDR3 DNA reads TGTGCCAGCAGTGAAGCAGGATGGAATGAGCAGTTCTTC. It translates to CASSEAGWNEQFF. The chain carries TRBV6-1 and TRBJ2-1; D is unclear. Germline V gene sequence: CDR1 MNHNS, CDR2 SASEGT. The CDR3 spans 13 residues. V was clipped by 0 bases and J by 7 bases, with 7 bases between them.

This clone was counted a single time. The CDR3 protein is CASSLGATDTQYF. The CDR3 DNA sequence: TGTGCCAGCAGTTTAGGAGCTACGGATACGCAGTATTTT. This chain joins TRBV27 and TRBJ2-3; no clear D. The V gene lost 2 bases and the J gene lost 6 bases, with 9 bases spanning the gap. Germline assignment: CDR1 MNHEY and CDR2 SMNVEV (reference sequence). The CDR3 spans 13 residues.

This clone was found a few times. The chain combines TRBV9 with TRBJ2-3; the match to TRBD1 covers 10 bases. The germline V gene encodes CDR1 SGDLS and CDR2 YYNGEE. Unmatched junction bases numbered 2, after V lost 3 bases and J lost 4 bases. The CDR3 is 14 residues long. CDR3 loop: CASSAGQGPDTQYF. The CDR3 nucleotides read TGTGCCAGCAGCGCGGGACAGGGGCCAGATACGCAGTATTTT.

With regard to this clone: The junction and the germline gene differ at one end; a read error may be behind it. Other DNA sequences of this sample code for an identical CDR3. This chain connects TRBV6-5 to TRBJ1-6; unclear D gene. This CDR3 region has 14 residues. Germline CDR1 and CDR2: MNHEY and SVGAGI. CDR3 in DNA: TGTGCCAGCAGTTCTGGGGTTTGGAATTCGCCCCTCCACTTT. Its translation is CASSSGVWNSPLHF.

By sample share, this clone is medium-sized. V is TRBV2 and J is TRBJ2-7, with D hard to call. This CDR3 region has 14 residues. V was trimmed by 1 base and J by 0 bases, leaving 7 bases between them. CDR1 and CDR2 (germline): SNHLY, FYNNEI. DNA of the CDR3: TGTGCCAGCAGTGAAGGGCGAATCTCCTACGAGCAGTACTTC. Translation gives CASSEGRISYEQYF.

This clone was seen once. CDR3 DNA sequence: TGTGCCAGCAGGGATACGGGACAGGGTAACGACGAGCAGTACTTC. As protein: CASRDTGQGNDEQYF. The J gene is TRBJ2-7, the V gene TRBV6-6; the match to TRBD1 covers 9 bases. From germline, CDR1 is MNHNY and CDR2 SVGAGI (reference sequence). This CDR3 spans 15 amino acids. V lost 6 bases and J lost 5; bases outside the gene matches: 11.

The chain couples TRBV4-3 to TRBJ1-2; the match to TRBD1 covers 10 bases. The CDR3 has 15 residues. Germline CDR1 reads LGHNA; CDR2 reads YSLEER. V dropped 5 bases and J dropped 4; count of bases not matched to a gene: 7. The CDR3 region is CASSEYRTGGYGYTF. DNA for the CDR3: TGCGCCAGCAGCGAATATCGGACAGGGGGCTATGGCTACACCTTC.

This sequence joins TRBV7-9 and TRBJ1-1; 7 bases match TRBD1. Germline-derived CDR1 and CDR2 are SEHNR and FQNEAQ (reference sequence). This CDR3 region has 13 residues. V dropped 3 bases and J dropped 5; count of bases not matched to a gene: 3. CDR3 sequence: CASSLEGATEAFF. The CDR3 DNA sequence: TGTGCCAGCAGCTTGGAGGGGGCAACTGAAGCTTTCTTT.

V gene TRBV21-1 combines with J gene TRBJ1-4; the table names TRBD1, a call not compared with the DNA. TRBV21-1 is a documented pseudogene. The CDR3 consists of 14 residues. This CDR3 reads CASSGYGQPVKLFF. For the CDR3, the DNA is TGTGCCAGCAGCGGATACGGACAACCCGTAAAACTGTTTTTT.

This clone showed up just once. The chain combines TRBV27 with TRBJ1-5; D uncertain. V lost 5 bases and J 0 bases, leaving 11 bases between the germline ends. The CDR3 contains 15 residues. Per the germline V gene, CDR1 is MNHEY and CDR2 is SMNVEV (reference sequence). The CDR3 is CASSPMGISNQPQHF. The CDR3 nucleotides read TGTGCCAGCAGTCCCATGGGCATTAGCAATCAGCCCCAGCATTTT.

The V and J genes are TRBV2 and TRBJ2-7; D gene unclear. V lost 7 bases and J lost 4, with 14 bases in between. The V gene's germline CDR1 is SNHLY and CDR2 FYNNEI. The CDR3 runs to 13 residues. Written as DNA, the CDR3 is TGTGCCAGCACCCCAGAGATGGCATACGAGCAGTACTTC. Protein product: CASTPEMAYEQYF.

The chain recombines TRBV7-9 with TRBJ2-1; 11 nucleotides agree with TRBD2. CDR1 is SEHNR, CDR2 FQNEAQ, per germline (reference sequence). The CDR3 is made up of 17 amino acids. The trim removed 2 bases at V and 8 bases at J, leaving 11 bases unmatched. The CDR3 protein is CASSLPRGSGREDEQFF. The DNA of the CDR3 is TGTGCCAGCAGCTTACCCCGGGGTAGCGGGAGGGAGGATGAGCAGTTCTTC.

V is TRBV19 and J is TRBJ1-6; perhaps TRBD1 as D (5 bases). Trimming pared 7 bases from V and 2 bases from J, leaving 21 bases between. Germline V gene sequence: CDR1 LNHDA, CDR2 SQIVND (reference sequence). The CDR3 runs to 18 residues. CDR3 sequence reads: CASTPTDGGGTYNSPLHF. The CDR3 coding sequence is TGTGCCAGTACCCCGACAGATGGGGGGGGAACCTATAATTCACCCCTCCACTTT.

This chain connects TRBV7-6 to TRBJ1-1; 7 bases match TRBD1. V shed 0 bases and J 4 bases; nucleotides not matched to a gene: 2. Germline CDR1 SGHVS, CDR2 FNYEAQ. CDR3 length: 14 residues. In DNA, the CDR3 is TGTGCCAGCAGCTTAGCGGGGACAGCCACTGAAGCTTTCTTT. This codes for CASSLAGTATEAFF.

In DNA form, the CDR3 reads TGTGCCAGCAGCCGGACAGGGGAAACCGGGGAGCTGTTTTTT. Residues: CASSRTGETGELFF. The chain has TRBV7-9 and TRBJ2-2; 9 bases match TRBD1. The CDR3 contains 14 residues. Trimming took 5 bases from V and 5 from J; bases not matched to a gene: 3. In germline, CDR1 is SEHNR, CDR2 FQNEAQ (reference sequence).